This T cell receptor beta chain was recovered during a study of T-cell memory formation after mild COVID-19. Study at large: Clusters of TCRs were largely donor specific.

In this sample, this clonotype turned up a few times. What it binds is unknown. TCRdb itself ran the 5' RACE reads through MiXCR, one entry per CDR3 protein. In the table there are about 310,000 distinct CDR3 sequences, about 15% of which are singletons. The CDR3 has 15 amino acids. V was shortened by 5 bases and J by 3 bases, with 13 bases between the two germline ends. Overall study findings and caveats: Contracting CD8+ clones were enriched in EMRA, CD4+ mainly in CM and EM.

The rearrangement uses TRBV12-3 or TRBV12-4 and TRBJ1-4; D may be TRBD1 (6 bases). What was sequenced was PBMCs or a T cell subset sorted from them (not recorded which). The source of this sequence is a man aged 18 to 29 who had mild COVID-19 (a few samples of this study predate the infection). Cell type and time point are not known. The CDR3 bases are TGTGCCAGCAGTCCGCTGACAGGCTCTAATGAAAAACTGTTTTTT. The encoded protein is CASSPLTGSNEKLFF.